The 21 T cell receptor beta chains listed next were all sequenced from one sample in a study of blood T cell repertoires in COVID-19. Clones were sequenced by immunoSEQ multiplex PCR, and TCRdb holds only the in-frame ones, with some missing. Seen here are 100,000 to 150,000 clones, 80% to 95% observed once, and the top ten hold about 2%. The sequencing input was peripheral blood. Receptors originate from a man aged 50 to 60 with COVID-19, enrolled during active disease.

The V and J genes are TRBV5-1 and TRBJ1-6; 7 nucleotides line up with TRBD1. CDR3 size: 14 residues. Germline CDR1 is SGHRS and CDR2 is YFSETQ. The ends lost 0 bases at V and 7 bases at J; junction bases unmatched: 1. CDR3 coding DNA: TGCGCCAGCAGCTTGGAGACAGGGAATTCACCCCTCCACTTT. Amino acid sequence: CASSLETGNSPLHF. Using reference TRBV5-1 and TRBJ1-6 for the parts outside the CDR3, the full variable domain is KAGVTQTPRYLIKTRGQQVTLSCSPISGHRSVSWYQQTPGQGLQFLFEYFSETQRNKGNFPGRFSGRQFSNSRSEMNVSTLELGDSALYLCASSLETGNSPLHFGNGTRLTVT.

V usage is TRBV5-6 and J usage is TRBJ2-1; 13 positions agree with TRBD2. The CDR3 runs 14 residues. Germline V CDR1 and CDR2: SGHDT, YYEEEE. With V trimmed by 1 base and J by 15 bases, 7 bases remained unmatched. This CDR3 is CASSLIRTSGRGFF. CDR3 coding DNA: TGTGCCAGCAGCTTGATCCGGACTAGCGGGAGAGGGTTCTTC.

The CDR3 reads CASSPLDSDGNTIYF. Written as DNA, the CDR3 is TGTGCCAGCTCACCGCTGGACAGCGATGGAAACACCATATATTTT. The chain is built from TRBV18 and TRBJ1-3; D possibly corresponds to TRBD1 (6 bases). The CDR3 is made up of 15 amino acids. Trimming removed 3 bases at V and 3 bases at J, with 12 bases between. Germline loops: CDR1 KGHSH, CDR2 LQKENI.

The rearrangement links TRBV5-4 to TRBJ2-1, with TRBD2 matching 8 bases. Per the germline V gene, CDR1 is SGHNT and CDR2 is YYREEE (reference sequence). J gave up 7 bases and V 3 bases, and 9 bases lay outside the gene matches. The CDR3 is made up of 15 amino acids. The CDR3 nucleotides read TGTGCCAGCAGCTATCGGACTAGCCTACGGAATGAGCAGTTCTTC. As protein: CASSYRTSLRNEQFF.

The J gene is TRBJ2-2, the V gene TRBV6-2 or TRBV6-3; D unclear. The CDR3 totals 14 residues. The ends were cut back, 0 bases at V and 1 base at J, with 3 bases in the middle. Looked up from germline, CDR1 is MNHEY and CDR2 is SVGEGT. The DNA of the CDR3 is TGTGCCAGCAGTTACTCGAGGAACACCGGGGAGCTGTTTTTT. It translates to CASSYSRNTGELFF.

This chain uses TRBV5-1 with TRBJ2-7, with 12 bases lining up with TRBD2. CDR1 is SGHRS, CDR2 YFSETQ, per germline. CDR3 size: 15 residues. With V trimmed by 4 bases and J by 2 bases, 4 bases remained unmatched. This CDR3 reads CASSPLAGGPYEQYV. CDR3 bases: TGCGCCAGCAGCCCCCTAGCGGGAGGGCCCTACGAGCAGTACGTC.

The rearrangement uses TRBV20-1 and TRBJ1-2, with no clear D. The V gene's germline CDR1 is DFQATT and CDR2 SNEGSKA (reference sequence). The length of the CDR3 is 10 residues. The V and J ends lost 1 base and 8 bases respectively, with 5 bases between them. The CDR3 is CSARAMGYTF. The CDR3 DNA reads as TGCAGTGCTAGAGCCATGGGCTACACCTTC.

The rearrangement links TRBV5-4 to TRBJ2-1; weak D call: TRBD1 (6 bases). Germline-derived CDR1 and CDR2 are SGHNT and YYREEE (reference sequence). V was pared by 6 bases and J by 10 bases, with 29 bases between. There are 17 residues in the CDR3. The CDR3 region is CASTSSKGGWGNAEQFF. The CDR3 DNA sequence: TGTGCCAGCACGAGTTCAAAAGGGGGATGGGGGAATGCGGAGCAGTTCTTC.

The CDR3 spells CASSRTHRGTGELFF. The CDR3 coding sequence is TGTGCCAGCAGTCGAACCCACAGGGGGACCGGGGAGCTGTTTTTT. The chain is built from TRBV6-5 and TRBJ2-2, with 8 bases identical to TRBD1. V gave up 5 bases and J gave up 5 bases; unmatched junction bases: 7. Germline CDR1 MNHEY, CDR2 SVGAGI. CDR3 length: 15 residues.

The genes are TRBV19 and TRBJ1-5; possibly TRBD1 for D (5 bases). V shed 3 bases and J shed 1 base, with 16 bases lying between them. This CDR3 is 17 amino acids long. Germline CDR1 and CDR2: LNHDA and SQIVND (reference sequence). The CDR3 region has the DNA TGTGCCAGTAGTATCCCCTTACCACGACAGAGCAATCAGCCCCAGCATTTT. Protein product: CASSIPLPRQSNQPQHF.

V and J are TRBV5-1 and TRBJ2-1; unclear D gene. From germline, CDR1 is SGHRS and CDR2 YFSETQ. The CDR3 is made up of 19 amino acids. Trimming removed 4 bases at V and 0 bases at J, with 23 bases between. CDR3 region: CASSPLVLSRVPSYNEQFF. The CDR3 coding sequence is TGCGCCAGCAGCCCGCTTGTGTTATCTAGAGTGCCCTCCTACAATGAGCAGTTCTTC.

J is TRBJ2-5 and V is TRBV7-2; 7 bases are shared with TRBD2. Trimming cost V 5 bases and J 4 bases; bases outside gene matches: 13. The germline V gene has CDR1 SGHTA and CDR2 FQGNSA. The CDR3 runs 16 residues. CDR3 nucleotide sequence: TGTGCCAGCAGCCCCAACGGTGCGGGAGTCGGAGAGACCCAGTACTTC. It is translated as CASSPNGAGVGETQYF.

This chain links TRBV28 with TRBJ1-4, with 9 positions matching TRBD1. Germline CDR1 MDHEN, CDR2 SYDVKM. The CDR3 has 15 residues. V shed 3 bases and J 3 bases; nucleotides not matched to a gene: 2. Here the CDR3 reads CASSLWTGANEKLFF. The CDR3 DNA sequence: TGTGCCAGCAGTTTGTGGACAGGGGCTAATGAAAAACTGTTTTTT.

CDR3 region: CASSIPQGAGETQYF. Written as DNA, the CDR3 is TGTGCCAGCAGCATACCCCAGGGGGCGGGAGAGACCCAGTACTTC. The genes are TRBV7-9 and TRBJ2-5, with TRBD1 matching 8 bases. This CDR3 is built from 15 residues. Germline CDR1 reads SEHNR; CDR2 reads FQNEAQ (reference sequence). V shed 5 bases, J shed 4 bases, and the junction held 9 bases outside the gene matches.

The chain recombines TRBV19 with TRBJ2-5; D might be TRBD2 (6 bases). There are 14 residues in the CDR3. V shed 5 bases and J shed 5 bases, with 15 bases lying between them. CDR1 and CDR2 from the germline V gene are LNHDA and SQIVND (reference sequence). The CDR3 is CASSRVWGEETQYF. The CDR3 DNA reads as TGTGCCAGTAGTCGTGTTTGGGGGGAGGAGACCCAGTACTTC.

For the CDR3, the DNA is TGTGTCCATACGGGCGGGCAAGCGGATTCCTACAATGAGCAGTTCTTC. It yields the protein CVHTGGQADSYNEQFF. This chain connects TRBV2 to TRBJ2-1; a weak D match, TRBD2 (5 bases). CDR1 is SNHLY and CDR2 is FYNNEI in the germline V gene. This CDR3 contains 16 residues.

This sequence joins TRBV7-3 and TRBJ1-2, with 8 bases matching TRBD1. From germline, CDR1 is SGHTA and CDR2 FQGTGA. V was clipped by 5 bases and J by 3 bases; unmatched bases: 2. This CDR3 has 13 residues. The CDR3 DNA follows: TGTGCCAGCAGCCGGGGACAGGACTATGGCTACACCTTC. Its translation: CASSRGQDYGYTF. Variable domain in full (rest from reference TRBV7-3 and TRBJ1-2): GAGVSQTPSNKVTEKGKYVELRCDPISGHTALYWYRQSLGQGPEFLIYFQGTGAADDSGLPNDRFFAVRPEGSVSTLKIQRTERGDSAVYLCASSRGQDYGYTFGSGTRLTVV.

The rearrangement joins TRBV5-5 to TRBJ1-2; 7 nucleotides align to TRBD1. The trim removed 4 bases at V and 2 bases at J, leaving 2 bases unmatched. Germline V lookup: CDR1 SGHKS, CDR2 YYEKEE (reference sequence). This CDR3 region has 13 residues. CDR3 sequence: CASSPGGNYGYTF. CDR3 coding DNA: TGTGCCAGCAGCCCAGGGGGGAACTATGGCTACACCTTC.

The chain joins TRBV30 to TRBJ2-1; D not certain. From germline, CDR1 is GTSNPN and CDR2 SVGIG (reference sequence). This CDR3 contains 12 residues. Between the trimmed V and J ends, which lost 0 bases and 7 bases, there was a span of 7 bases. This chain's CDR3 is CAWSVLGNEQFF. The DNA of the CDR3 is TGTGCCTGGAGTGTACTCGGGAATGAGCAGTTCTTC.

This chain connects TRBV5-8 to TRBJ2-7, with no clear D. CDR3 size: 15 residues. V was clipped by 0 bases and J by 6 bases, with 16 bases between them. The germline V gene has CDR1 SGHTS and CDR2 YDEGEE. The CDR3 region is CASSLGLMSSGEQYF. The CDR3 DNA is TGTGCCAGCAGCTTGGGATTAATGAGTTCCGGCGAGCAGTACTTC.

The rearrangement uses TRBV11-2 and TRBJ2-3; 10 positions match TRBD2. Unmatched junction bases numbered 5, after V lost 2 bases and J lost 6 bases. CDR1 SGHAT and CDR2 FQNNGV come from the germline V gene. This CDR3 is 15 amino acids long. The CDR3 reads CASSLTSGISDTQYF. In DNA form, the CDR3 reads TGTGCCAGCAGCTTAACTAGCGGGATATCGGATACGCAGTATTTT.